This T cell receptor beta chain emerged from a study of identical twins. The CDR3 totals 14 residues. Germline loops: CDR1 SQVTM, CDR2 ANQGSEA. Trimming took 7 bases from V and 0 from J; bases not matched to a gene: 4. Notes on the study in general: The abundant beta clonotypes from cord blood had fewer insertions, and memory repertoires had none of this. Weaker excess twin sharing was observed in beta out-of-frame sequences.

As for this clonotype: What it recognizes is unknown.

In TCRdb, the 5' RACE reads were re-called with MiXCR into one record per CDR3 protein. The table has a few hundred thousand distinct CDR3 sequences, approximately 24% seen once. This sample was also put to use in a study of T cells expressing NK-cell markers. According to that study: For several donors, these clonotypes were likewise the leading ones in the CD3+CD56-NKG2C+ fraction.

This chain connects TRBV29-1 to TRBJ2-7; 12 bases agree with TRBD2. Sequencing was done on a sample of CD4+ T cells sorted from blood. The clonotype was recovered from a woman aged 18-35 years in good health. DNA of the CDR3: TGCAGCGCGACTAGCGGGAGCGTCTCCTACGAGCAGTACTTC. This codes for CSATSGSVSYEQYF.